The clone carrying this T cell receptor beta chain was detected ten times or more. What it recognizes is unknown. Preparation of the TCRbeta library involved a method that used unique molecular identifiers. MiXCR, applied by TCRdb to the PCR reads, yields one record per CDR3 protein. The table has about 300,000 distinct CDR3 sequences, 6% to 10% seen once. CDR3 length equals 16 residues. V was shortened by 4 bases and J by 2 bases, with 17 bases between the two germline ends. CDR1 is SGHRS and CDR2 is YFSETQ in the germline V gene. The source of the sample is a study of T-cell reconstitution after alpha-beta-depleted transplantation in children. General study findings and limits: Newly generated T cells supplied most T-cell counts and diversity one year post-transplant.

This sequence was found in a female patient under 10 years old who had a stem cell transplant for Fanconi anemia, so the T cells may come from the graft donor. This chain connects TRBV5-1 to TRBJ2-3; D possibly corresponds to TRBD1 (6 bases). Material: peripheral blood, obtained 360 days after TCRalphabeta/CD19-depleted stem cell transplant. The CDR3 DNA follows: TGCGCCAGCAGCACCGGACAGACGGGTTACACAGATACGCAGTATTTT. Protein: CASSTGQTGYTDTQYF.